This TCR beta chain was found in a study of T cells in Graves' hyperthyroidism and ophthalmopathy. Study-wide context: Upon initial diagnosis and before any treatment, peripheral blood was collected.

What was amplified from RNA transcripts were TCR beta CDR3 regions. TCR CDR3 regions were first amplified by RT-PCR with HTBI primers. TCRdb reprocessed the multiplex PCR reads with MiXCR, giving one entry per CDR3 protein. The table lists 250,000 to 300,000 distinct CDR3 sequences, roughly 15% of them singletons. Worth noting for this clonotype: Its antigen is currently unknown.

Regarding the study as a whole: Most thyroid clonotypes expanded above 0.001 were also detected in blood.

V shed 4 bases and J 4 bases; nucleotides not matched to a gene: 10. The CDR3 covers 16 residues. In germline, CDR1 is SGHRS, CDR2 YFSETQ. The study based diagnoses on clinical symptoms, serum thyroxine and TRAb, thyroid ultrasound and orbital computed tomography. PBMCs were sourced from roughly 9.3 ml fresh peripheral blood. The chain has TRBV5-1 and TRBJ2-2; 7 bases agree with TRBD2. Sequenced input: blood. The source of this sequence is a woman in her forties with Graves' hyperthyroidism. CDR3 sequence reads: CASSPGRGAGTGELFF. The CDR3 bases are TGCGCCAGCAGCCCGGGGAGGGGCGCGGGCACCGGGGAGCTGTTTTTT.